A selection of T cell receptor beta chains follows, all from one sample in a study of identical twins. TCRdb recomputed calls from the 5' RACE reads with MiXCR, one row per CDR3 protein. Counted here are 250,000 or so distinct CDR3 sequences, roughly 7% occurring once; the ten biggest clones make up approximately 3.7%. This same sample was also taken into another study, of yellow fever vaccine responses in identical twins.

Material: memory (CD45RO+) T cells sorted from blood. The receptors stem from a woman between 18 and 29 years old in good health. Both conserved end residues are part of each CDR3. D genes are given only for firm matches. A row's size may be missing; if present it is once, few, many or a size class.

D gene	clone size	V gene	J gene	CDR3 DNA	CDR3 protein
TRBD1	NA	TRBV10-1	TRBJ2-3	TGCGCCAGCAGCGATGGGACAGTTACGCAGTATTTT	CASSDGTVTQYF
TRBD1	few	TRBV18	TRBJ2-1	TGTGCCAGCTCCTCGTCTGGGACAGGCCCGAATGAGCAGTTCTTC	CASSSSGTGPNEQFF
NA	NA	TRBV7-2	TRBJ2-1	TGTGCCAGCAGCTTAGGGGGGGGCCTCTACTACAATGAGCAGTTCTTC	CASSLGGGLYYNEQFF
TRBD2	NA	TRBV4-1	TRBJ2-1	TGCGCCAGCAGCGGACGGACTAGCGGGGGGACTAATGAGCAGTTCTTC	CASSGRTSGGTNEQFF
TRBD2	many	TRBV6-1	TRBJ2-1	TGTGCCAGCAGTGGATCCGGGACTAGCGGGAGCTCCTACAATGAGCAGTTCTTC	CASSGSGTSGSSYNEQFF
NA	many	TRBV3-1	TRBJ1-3	TGTGCCAGCAGCGACCGGACGAGAAACACCATATATTTT	CASSDRTRNTIYF
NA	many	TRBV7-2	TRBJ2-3	TGTGCCAGCAGCTCGGACTATTTTGGCACAGATACGCAGTATTTT	CASSSDYFGTDTQYF
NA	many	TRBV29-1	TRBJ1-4	TGCAGCGTTGGTGGGGGAGTCGAAAAACTGTTTTTT	CSVGGGVEKLFF
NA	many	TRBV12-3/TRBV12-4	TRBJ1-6	TGTGCCTGCCGCAGGGGCGATTCACCCCTCCACTTT	CACRRGDSPLHF
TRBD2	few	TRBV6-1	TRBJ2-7	TGTGCCAGCAGACCCCTAGCGGGAGGTACCTACGAGCAGTACTTC	CASRPLAGGTYEQYF
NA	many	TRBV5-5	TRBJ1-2	TGTGCCAGCACTTCACAGGTTAACTATGGCTACACCTTC	CASTSQVNYGYTF
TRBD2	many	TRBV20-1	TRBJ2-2	TGCAGTGTCAGTAGCGGGACCTCTAACACCGGGGAGCTGTTTTTT	CSVSSGTSNTGELFF
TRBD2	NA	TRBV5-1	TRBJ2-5	TGCGCCAGCAGCTTGATTCCCAGCGGGGGGCCCCAAGAGACCCAGTACTTC	CASSLIPSGGPQETQYF